Presented here are 30 T cell receptor beta chains from one specimen sequenced in a study of T cells in Graves' hyperthyroidism and ophthalmopathy. The CDR3 regions of TCR beta were amplified from RNA transcripts. The TCR CDR3 first-round RT-PCR relied on the HTBI primer set. TCRdb reprocessed the multiplex PCR reads via MiXCR and lists one record per CDR3 protein. Of approximately 400,000 distinct CDR3 sequences in the sample, about 15% are singletons; the top ten hold roughly a fifth. The sample comprised blood. Source of these receptors: a woman between 25 and 40 years old with Graves' ophthalmopathy.

This clonotype was found once. A much bigger clone sits one base away, suggesting this may be a read error. The chain joins TRBV6-9 to TRBJ1-6, with unresolved D. V lost 4 bases to trimming and J lost 10 bases, with 11 bases between them. There are 13 residues in the CDR3. From germline, CDR1 is MNHGY and CDR2 SVAAGI. The CDR3 DNA follows: TGTGCCAGCAGTTCGACAAGACAATCACCCCTCCACTTT. Residues: CASSSTRQSPLHF.

This clonotype was detected many times. This rearrangement joins TRBV9 to TRBJ1-2; TRBD1 matches at 7 bases. The V gene's germline CDR1 is SGDLS and CDR2 YYNGEE. The CDR3 is 12 amino acids. J gave up 8 bases and V 8 bases, and 9 bases lay outside the gene matches. In DNA, the CDR3 is TGTGCCAGTTCTAACAGGGGAGAGGGCTACACCTTC. Translated: CASSNRGEGYTF.

This clonotype has only one observation. At one end, the junction sequence differs from germline, possibly due to a read error. V and J are TRBV2 and TRBJ2-2; D is ambiguous. The CDR3 loop spans 14 amino acids. Germline V gene data show CDR1 as SNHLY and CDR2 as FYNNEI. In DNA form, the CDR3 reads TGTGCCAGCAATGAAGCCGTAAACACCGGGGAGCTGTTTTTT. It translates to CASNEAVNTGELFF.

This clonotype has at least ten counts. This chain uses TRBV12-3 or TRBV12-4 with TRBJ2-2; perhaps TRBD1 as D (6 bases). This CDR3 contains 16 residues. Deletions cut 2 bases from V and 3 bases from J, with 13 bases between. The CDR3 coding sequence is TGTGCCAGCAGTTTATTGGCGGACAGTTACACCGGGGAGCTGTTTTTT. This encodes CASSLLADSYTGELFF.

At least ten counts were recorded for this clonotype. The chain uses TRBV12-3 or TRBV12-4 and TRBJ1-1; D might be TRBD1 (6 bases). V dropped 5 bases and J dropped 3 bases, with 19 bases sitting between them. CDR3 size: 16 residues. The CDR3 protein is CASSLLGGAKDTEAFF. The CDR3 DNA reads as TGTGCCAGCAGTCTATTAGGGGGGGCTAAGGACACTGAAGCTTTCTTT.

The chain carries TRBV24-1 and TRBJ2-2, with TRBD2 identical over 15 bases. V shed 4 bases and J 0 bases; nucleotides not matched to a gene: 5. This CDR3 comprises 19 residues. The germline gives CDR1 KGHDR, CDR2 SFDVKD. In DNA form, the CDR3 reads TGTGCCACCAGTGACTCCGGGACTAGCGGGGGGTCGAACACCGGGGAGCTGTTTTTT. This sequence encodes CATSDSGTSGGSNTGELFF.

In its sample, this clonotype was seen many times. CDR3 in amino acids: CASSQDSWRGGRADTQYF. DNA for the CDR3: TGTGCCAGCAGCCAAGATTCTTGGCGGGGGGGCCGCGCAGATACGCAGTATTTT. The rearrangement joins TRBV14 to TRBJ2-3, with TRBD2 matching over 9 bases. The CDR3 length is 18 residues. Germline V gives CDR1 SGHDN, CDR2 FVKESK. Trimming cost V 0 bases and J 4 bases; bases outside gene matches: 11.

This clonotype was recorded many times. This chain links TRBV28 with TRBJ2-4; D is ambiguous. This CDR3 has 14 residues. CDR1 and CDR2 from the germline V gene are MDHEN and SYDVKM. Trimming stripped 2 bases from V and 6 bases from J, with 11 bases between. CDR3 sequence reads: CASSLMGQGNIQYF. CDR3 DNA sequence: TGTGCCAGCAGTTTAATGGGCCAAGGAAACATTCAGTACTTC.

This clonotype showed up many times. The CDR3 region is CASSFRQGGDYEQYF. The CDR3 nucleotides read TGCGCCAGCAGCTTCCGACAGGGAGGGGACTACGAGCAGTACTTC. The chain has TRBV5-1 and TRBJ2-7; D is perhaps TRBD1 or TRBD2 (7 bases each). The V and J ends lost 2 bases and 3 bases respectively, with 15 bases between them. Germline CDR1 is SGHRS and CDR2 is YFSETQ. CDR3 length: 15 residues.

This clonotype turned up a few times. V usage is TRBV7-8 and J usage is TRBJ1-6, with D possibly matching TRBD1 (5 bases). V lost 1 base to trimming and J lost 7 bases, with 14 bases between them. CDR1 and CDR2 (germline): SGHVS, FQNEAQ. There are 16 residues in the CDR3. Here the CDR3 reads CASSLVIRVFNSPLHF. As DNA, the CDR3 is TGTGCCAGCAGCTTAGTTATCAGGGTGTTCAATTCACCCCTCCACTTT.

This clonotype was detected many times. This chain connects TRBV5-5 to TRBJ2-1; perhaps TRBD1 as D (6 bases). Per germline, CDR1 SGHKS and CDR2 YYEKEE (reference sequence). The CDR3 contains 16 residues. Trimming left V 0 bases short and J 0 bases short, with 10 bases between. The CDR3 is CASSLGRGVSYNEQFF. The CDR3 DNA reads TGTGCCAGCAGCTTGGGCAGGGGTGTCTCCTACAATGAGCAGTTCTTC.

The chain employs TRBV9 and TRBJ1-1; 8 bases are a match to TRBD1. With V trimmed by 4 bases and J by 4 bases, 6 bases remained unmatched. CDR1 is SGDLS, CDR2 YYNGEE, per germline. The CDR3 consists of 14 residues. The CDR3 DNA reads as TGTGCCAGCAGCCACGGACAGGGAGTCACTGAAGCTTTCTTT. Translation gives CASSHGQGVTEAFF.

Only a few counts were recorded for this clonotype. The V call is TRBV6-5, the J call TRBJ1-1; no definite D call. Germline V gene sequence: CDR1 MNHEY, CDR2 SVGAGI. The length of the CDR3 is 12 residues. Trimming removed 2 bases at V and 7 bases at J, with 8 bases between. CDR3 sequence: CASSYPTGEAFF. DNA for the CDR3: TGTGCCAGCAGTTACCCCACCGGTGAAGCTTTCTTT.

This clonotype was recorded at least ten times. The genes are TRBV14 and TRBJ2-5; TRBD2 agrees at 9 bases. CDR3 length equals 18 residues. V lost 0 bases, J lost 5 bases, and 13 bases stayed unmatched. Germline CDR1 and CDR2: SGHDN and FVKESK. The CDR3 sequence: CASSQDLWRGGREETQYF. The CDR3 nucleotides are TGTGCCAGCAGCCAAGATCTTTGGCGGGGGGGCCGGGAGGAGACCCAGTACTTC. The full variable domain, with the rest looked up from reference TRBV14 and TRBJ2-5, is EAGVTQFPSHSVIEKGQTVTLRCDPISGHDNLYWYRRVMGKEIKFLLHFVKESKQDESGMPNNRFLAERTGGTYSTLKVQPAELEDSGVYFCASSQDLWRGGREETQYFGPGTRLLVL.

On this clonotype itself: This may be a read error: a much more frequent sequence differs by one nucleotide. Since the CDR3 does not end with the conserved phenylalanine or tryptophan, this likely comes from a read error. V and J are TRBV4-1 and TRBJ1-5; D is unclear. Trimming pared 1 base from V and 4 bases from J, leaving 8 bases between. CDR1 and CDR2 (germline): MGHRA, YSYEKL. CDR3 length: 14 residues. The CDR3 loop is CASSQGQVNQPQHL. The CDR3 region has the DNA TGCGCCAGCAGCCAAGGGCAGGTAAATCAGCCCCAGCATCTT.

In this sample, this clonotype turned up many times. The chain has TRBV5-1 and TRBJ1-2; 7 bases match TRBD1. With V trimmed by 5 bases and J by 2 bases, 9 bases remained unmatched. The CDR3 has 15 residues. In germline, CDR1 is SGHRS, CDR2 YFSETQ. The CDR3 reads CASRATGTENYGYTF. The CDR3 DNA reads as TGCGCCAGCAGAGCCACCGGGACAGAAAACTATGGCTACACCTTC.

The chain couples TRBV7-2 to TRBJ2-2; 12 nucleotides agree with TRBD2. In germline, CDR1 is SGHTA, CDR2 FQGNSA. V lost 4 bases to trimming and J lost 6 bases; unmatched junction nucleotides: 3. CDR3 length equals 15 residues. In nucleotides, the CDR3 is TGTGCCAGCAGCTCCCCTAGCGGGGGGGCCGGGGAGCTGTTTTTT. Amino acid sequence: CASSSPSGGAGELFF.

This clonotype came up many times. The chain is built from TRBV18 and TRBJ2-5; D ambiguous. The germline V gene has CDR1 KGHSH and CDR2 LQKENI. This CDR3 has 13 amino acids. Between the trimmed V and J ends, which lost 2 bases and 0 bases, there was a span of 4 bases. The DNA for the CDR3 is TGTGCCAGCTCACCAGAGGACCAAGAGACCCAGTACTTC. It translates to CASSPEDQETQYF.

This clonotype occurred many times. The genes are TRBV7-9 and TRBJ1-5; a possible D gene is TRBD1 (6 bases). V was pared by 2 bases and J by 4 bases, with 9 bases between. There are 14 residues in the CDR3. In germline, CDR1 is SEHNR, CDR2 FQNEAQ (reference sequence). The CDR3 here is CASSLTGLNQPQHF. As DNA, the CDR3 is TGTGCCAGCAGCTTAACAGGGCTAAATCAGCCCCAGCATTTT.

This clonotype was seen a few times. Just one base apart from a much larger clone, this may be a read error. The chain carries TRBV11-2 and TRBJ2-5; D is perhaps TRBD1 (5 bases). This CDR3 is built from 15 residues. V was shortened by 3 bases and J by 1 base, with 12 bases between the two germline ends. Looked up from germline, CDR1 is SGHAT and CDR2 is FQNNGV. CDR3 protein: CASSFMAGLQETQYF. For the CDR3, the DNA is TGTGCCAGCAGCTTTATGGCAGGGCTCCAAGAGACCCAGTACTTC.

The sample holds many counts of this clonotype. This chain links TRBV6-1 with TRBJ1-2; maybe TRBD1 (5 bases). V was pared by 5 bases and J by 0 bases, with 10 bases between. The germline CDR1 and CDR2 sequences are MNHNS and SASEGT. The CDR3 extends over 14 amino acids. Here the CDR3 reads CASSRDSANYGYTF. CDR3 nucleotides: TGTGCCAGCAGTCGGGACTCAGCTAACTATGGCTACACCTTC.

This clonotype was counted at least ten times. V is TRBV11-2 and J is TRBJ2-7; unclear D gene. This CDR3 has 16 amino acids. V dropped 0 bases and J dropped 0 bases, with 12 bases sitting between them. CDR1 SGHAT and CDR2 FQNNGV come from the germline V gene. CDR3 in amino acids: CASSLDLSYSSYEQYF. CDR3 bases: TGTGCCAGCAGCTTAGATCTAAGTTACAGCTCCTACGAGCAGTACTTC.

In the case of this clonotype: At one boundary the junction diverges from the germline segment, which might be a read error. The chain combines TRBV9 with TRBJ2-5, with TRBD1 matching over 12 bases. The CDR3 has 16 residues. Germline CDR1 SGDLS, CDR2 YYNGEE. The CDR3 DNA reads TGCGCCAGCAGCCTCCCGGGACAGGGGGCTGAAGAGACCCAGTACTTC. Encoded protein: CASSLPGQGAEETQYF.

This clonotype occurred many times. The chain is built from TRBV11-2 and TRBJ2-7; 7 bases are shared with TRBD1. CDR3 size: 15 residues. The ends lost 7 bases at V and 0 bases at J; junction bases unmatched: 9. Germline lookup yields CDR1 SGHAT and CDR2 FQNNGV. Written as DNA, the CDR3 is TGTGCCAGCACCCCCTTAGGGGGCCTCTCCTACGAGCAGTACTTC. It codes for CASTPLGGLSYEQYF.

This clonotype was recorded many times. The chain is built from TRBV30 and TRBJ2-1; no firm D call. V lost 3 bases and J 7 bases, leaving 19 bases between the germline ends. Germline CDR1 reads GTSNPN; CDR2 reads SVGIG (reference sequence). The CDR3 is 15 residues long. CDR3 DNA: TGTGCCTGGAGGGCGCCGAAGCTTCACTATAATGAGCAGTTCTTC. Residues: CAWRAPKLHYNEQFF.

This clonotype was seen ten or more times. The chain employs TRBV6-5 and TRBJ2-7; 10 positions match TRBD2. The germline V gene has CDR1 MNHEY and CDR2 SVGAGI. The CDR3 extends over 15 amino acids. With 2 bases clipped from V and 5 bases from J, the junction kept 6 bases outside the gene matches. CDR3: CASSYRTSGVDEQYF. The DNA of the CDR3 is TGTGCCAGCAGTTACCGCACTAGCGGGGTCGACGAGCAGTACTTC.

This chain joins TRBV15 and TRBJ2-7; 10 bases line up with TRBD1. Trimming cost V 0 bases and J 9 bases; bases outside gene matches: 5. This CDR3 is 14 amino acids long. CDR1 and CDR2 from the germline V gene are LNHNV and YYDKDF (reference sequence). CDR3: CATSRERDRGRQYF. CDR3 DNA sequence: TGTGCCACCAGCAGAGAGCGGGACAGGGGAAGGCAGTACTTC.

This clonotype has a count of ten or more. This chain uses TRBV6-1 with TRBJ2-3; 7 positions agree with TRBD1. The CDR3 loop spans 17 amino acids. V shed 6 bases and J 0 bases; nucleotides not matched to a gene: 12. Germline lookup yields CDR1 MNHNS and CDR2 SASEGT. DNA for the CDR3: TGTGCCAGCAGGTCGCACGTGGGACAGTATAGCACAGATACGCAGTATTTT. It yields the protein CASRSHVGQYSTDTQYF.

This clonotype was picked up many times. V is TRBV11-2 and J is TRBJ2-1; D unresolved. V was pared by 1 base and J by 8 bases, with 6 bases between. Germline lookup yields CDR1 SGHAT and CDR2 FQNNGV. The CDR3 has 12 amino acids. This CDR3 is CASSLVHHEQFF. The CDR3 region has the DNA TGTGCCAGCAGCTTAGTTCACCATGAGCAGTTCTTC.

The chain is built from TRBV4-1 and TRBJ1-4, with D maybe TRBD1 (5 bases). The germline V gene encodes CDR1 MGHRA and CDR2 YSYEKL. The CDR3 sequence is 14 residues long. V lost 3 bases to trimming and J lost 4 bases, with 9 bases between them. CDR3 nucleotide sequence: TGCGCCAGCAGCCAGACAGACTTTAATGAAAAACTGTTTTTT. Its protein product is CASSQTDFNEKLFF.